The TCR beta chain described here comes from a study of T cells in Graves' hyperthyroidism and ophthalmopathy (dated by TCRdb to between 2017 and 2020). With respect to the entire study: Peripheral blood samples were taken at initial diagnosis, before any treatment was given. Once sampling was done, hyperthyroidism patients were given methimazole at a starting dose of 30 mg daily, whereas ophthalmopathy patients were given high-dose intravenous methylprednisolone. Whether ophthalmopathy could be predicted prospectively was tested in an independent validation cohort made up of 18 to 20 hyperthyroidism patients plus 17 patients who later progressed to ophthalmopathy. According to the paper, TCR Vbeta CDR3 sequencing was carried out on 120 to 150 peripheral blood samples, which came from fewer than 50 ophthalmopathy, 75 to 80 hyperthyroidism and roughly 17 progressor patients. The study also compared thyroid tissue and blood T-cell repertoires from over 5 Graves' hyperthyroidism patients. TCR V-J signatures able to tell the groups apart were searched for in a discovery cohort of 95 to 100 patients, of whom over 40 had Graves' ophthalmopathy and about 55 had stable Graves' hyperthyroidism. The roughly 90 discovery patients were divided at random into training and test sets in a 7:3 ratio. Overall study outcomes, separate from this receptor: In validation, the model predicted progression to ophthalmopathy with over 60% sensitivity and around 72% specificity, a median of around 6.6 months before onset. Ophthalmopathy was separated from stable hyperthyroidism by a 13 V-J signature model, with around 90% sensitivity and about 81% specificity obtained in cross-validation and 80%/75% obtained in testing. Sample size was not statistically predetermined, and investigators were not blinded to group allocation. Most expanded thyroid clonotypes (frequency above 0.001) were also found in blood, which suggests that blood repertoires may mirror thyroid immune responses.

Ophthalmopathy patients had moderately to severely active disease, with a Clinical Activity Score of 3 or more, a NOSPECS grade of 4 or more, and a disease duration of less than 3 months. Any patient with an uncontrolled infection, another autoimmune disease, pregnancy or lactation was excluded. Diagnoses were established on the basis of clinical symptoms, serum thyroxine and TRAb, thyroid ultrasound, and orbital computed tomography. PBMCs were separated from around 9.1 ml of fresh peripheral blood using Ficoll-Paque density gradient centrifugation. Total RNA was extracted with Trizol reagent, and quality was checked on an Agilent 2100 Bioanalyzer. Amplification of TCR beta CDR3 regions was carried out from RNA transcripts. A first-round RT-PCR of the TCR CDR3 used the HTBI primer set with the Qiagen OneStep RT-PCR kit. A second multiplex PCR round built the libraries, followed by size selection and purification. The libraries were sequenced on an Illumina HiSeq2000 using paired-end 100 bp reads. The original methods were these. SOAPnuke was used to process the raw data, removing reads that contained adapters or uncalled bases, had a mean Phred below 15, or lacked an exact match to the constant primer or identifier. COPE v1.2.5 was used to merge the high-quality paired reads, and each unique nucleotide sequence was defined as a clonotype. MiTCR v1.1 was used to align the clonotypes against IMGT TRBV, TRBD and TRBJ reference segments. Only V-J combinations with frequency above 0.0001, covering 99.2% of repertoires, were analysed. A TCS score was defined as the ratio of F50 (clonal expansion) to E x V (chaos), with BLOSUM62-based TCRdist applied between CDR3 peptides within each V-J. Welch's t-statistics and random forest reduced several hundred V-J features to around 14, which were used in a naive Bayes classifier (R e1071). TCRdb cleaned the public reads at Q25 with fastp, built clones with MiXCR and kept in-frame beta chains. Identical CDR3 proteins give one entry, which carries the most common genes and DNA. The V and J calls and clone size come from TCRdb's table, not from the authors' own analysis. The sample profile shows fewer than 550,000 distinct CDR3 sequences; roughly 25% of them were found once. Clones ranked in the top ten supply over 9% of the sample.

Relative to germline, V is 4 bases shorter and J is 0 bases shorter, with 19 bases between their ends. The germline V gene specifies SGHRS as CDR1 and YFSETQ as CDR2. CDR3 length: 17 amino acids, cysteine to phenylalanine. The only DNA kept is the CDR3, 51 bases in frame from the first base. This clonotype was counted between two and nine times. What this receptor recognizes is not known. Per-nucleotide qualities are absent, and no much larger clonotype sits a single base away. The chain employs TRBV5-1 and TRBJ1-2, with the D gene uncertain. This TCR was recovered from a woman in her twenties or thirties with Graves' ophthalmopathy. The sequenced sample was blood. The CDR3 sequence is CASSEEGRAGANYGYTF. The nucleotides read TGCGCCAGCAGCGAAGAGGGCCGGGCCGGAGCTAACTATGGCTACACCTTC.